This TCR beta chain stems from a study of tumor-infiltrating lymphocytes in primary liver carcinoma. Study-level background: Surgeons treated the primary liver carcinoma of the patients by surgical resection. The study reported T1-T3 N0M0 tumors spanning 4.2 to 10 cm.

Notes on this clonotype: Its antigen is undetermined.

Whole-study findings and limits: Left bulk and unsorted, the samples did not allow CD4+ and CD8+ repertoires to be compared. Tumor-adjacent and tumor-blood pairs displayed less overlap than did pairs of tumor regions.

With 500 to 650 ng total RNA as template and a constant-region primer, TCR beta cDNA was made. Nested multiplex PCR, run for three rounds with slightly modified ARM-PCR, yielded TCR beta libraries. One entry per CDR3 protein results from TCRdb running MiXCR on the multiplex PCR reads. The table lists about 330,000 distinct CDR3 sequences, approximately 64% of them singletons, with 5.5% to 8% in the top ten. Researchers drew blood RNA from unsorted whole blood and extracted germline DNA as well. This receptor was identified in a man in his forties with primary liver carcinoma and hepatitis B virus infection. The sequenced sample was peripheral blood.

The CDR3 reads CASSESGRAYTQYF. CDR3 sequence (DNA): TGCGCCAGCAGTGAGTCCGGGAGGGCTTATACGCAGTATTTT. The V and J genes are TRBV10-1 and TRBJ2-3; 8 bases align to TRBD2. Germline loops: CDR1 WNHNN, CDR2 SYGVQD (reference sequence). V lost 0 bases to trimming and J lost 7 bases; unmatched junction nucleotides: 3. This CDR3 contains 14 residues.